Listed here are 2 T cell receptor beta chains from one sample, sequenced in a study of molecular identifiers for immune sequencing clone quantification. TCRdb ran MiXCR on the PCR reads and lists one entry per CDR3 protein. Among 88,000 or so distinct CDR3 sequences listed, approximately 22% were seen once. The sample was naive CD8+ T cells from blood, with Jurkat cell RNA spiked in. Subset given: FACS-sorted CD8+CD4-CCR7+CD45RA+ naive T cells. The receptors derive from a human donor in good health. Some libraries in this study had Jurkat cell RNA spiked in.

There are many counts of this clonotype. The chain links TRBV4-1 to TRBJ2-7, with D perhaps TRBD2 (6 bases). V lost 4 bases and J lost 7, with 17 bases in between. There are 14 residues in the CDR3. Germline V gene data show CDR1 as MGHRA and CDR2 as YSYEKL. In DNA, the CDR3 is TGCGCCAGCAGCCCCGATTTATGGGCGGGGGAGCAGTACTTC. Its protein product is CASSPDLWAGEQYF.

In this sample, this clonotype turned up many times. Written as DNA, the CDR3 is TGTGCCAGCAGTTTTTTAGGGTACGATCAGCCCCAGCATTTT. Amino acids: CASSFLGYDQPQHF. The chain couples TRBV28 to TRBJ1-5; the D is unclear. Trimming removed 3 bases at V and 5 bases at J, with 11 bases between. The CDR3 spans 14 residues. Germline V gene lookup returns CDR1 MDHEN and CDR2 SYDVKM.